This is a list of T cell receptor beta chains from one sample in a study of T cell clonotyping in hematopoietic cell transplantation. TCRdb's table, derived via immunoSEQ multiplex PCR, lists solely in-frame clones and lacks some. Here the sample spans 65,000 to 75,000 clones, around 94% being singletons. The sequenced sample consisted of peripheral blood mononuclear cells. These receptors all stem from a man aged 45-60 years in good health. Some clones in this sample may be carry-over from other donors' samples. Both conserved end residues are part of each CDR3. The order of the fields is V gene, J gene, CDR3 protein.

v_gene: TRBV7-2
j_gene: TRBJ1-2
CDR3aa: CASSFPGQGVGGYTF

v_gene: TRBV19
j_gene: TRBJ1-1
CDR3aa: CASTRWRNTEAFF

v_gene: TRBV6-5
j_gene: TRBJ1-2
CDR3aa: CASSYQQGHGYTF

v_gene: TRBV12-5
j_gene: TRBJ1-1
CDR3aa: CASGSPFGQDNTEAFF

v_gene: TRBV28
j_gene: TRBJ1-5
CDR3aa: CASSSTGGNQPQHF

v_gene: TRBV10-3
j_gene: TRBJ2-5
CDR3aa: CAISPGLAGQETQYF

v_gene: TRBV4-2
j_gene: TRBJ1-2
CDR3aa: CASSQDRTGNGYTF

v_gene: TRBV7-8
j_gene: TRBJ1-5
CDR3aa: CASSLAHGSGRSNQPQHF

v_gene: TRBV7-2
j_gene: TRBJ2-1
CDR3aa: CASSTEGLAGQMEQFF

v_gene: TRBV9
j_gene: TRBJ2-3
CDR3aa: CASSVAGLAASTDTQYF

v_gene: TRBV29-1
j_gene: TRBJ2-1
CDR3aa: CSVEVVGEQFF

v_gene: TRBV4-3
j_gene: TRBJ2-5
CDR3aa: CASSQEVGSNQETQYF

v_gene: TRBV7-2
j_gene: TRBJ1-3
CDR3aa: CASSPRGGTGNTIYF

v_gene: TRBV27
j_gene: TRBJ2-3
CDR3aa: CASSTGEGTSHTQYF

v_gene: TRBV5-8
j_gene: TRBJ1-5
CDR3aa: CASSLRVAGAGQPQHF

v_gene: TRBV5-1
j_gene: TRBJ2-7
CDR3aa: CASSSGDSSYEQYF

v_gene: TRBV5-4
j_gene: TRBJ2-1
CDR3aa: CASSWGTGSNEQFF

v_gene: TRBV7-2
j_gene: TRBJ2-1
CDR3aa: CASSSPAGSNEQFF

v_gene: TRBV13
j_gene: TRBJ2-7
CDR3aa: CASSHRGSSYEQYF

v_gene: TRBV10-1
j_gene: TRBJ1-1
CDR3aa: CASYRVNLHTEAFF

v_gene: TRBV28
j_gene: TRBJ2-7
CDR3aa: CASSWNGVGQGAFEQYF

v_gene: TRBV7-6
j_gene: TRBJ2-5
CDR3aa: CATRRSPLVGEETQYF

v_gene: TRBV19
j_gene: TRBJ1-3
CDR3aa: CANLTTGPKNTIYF